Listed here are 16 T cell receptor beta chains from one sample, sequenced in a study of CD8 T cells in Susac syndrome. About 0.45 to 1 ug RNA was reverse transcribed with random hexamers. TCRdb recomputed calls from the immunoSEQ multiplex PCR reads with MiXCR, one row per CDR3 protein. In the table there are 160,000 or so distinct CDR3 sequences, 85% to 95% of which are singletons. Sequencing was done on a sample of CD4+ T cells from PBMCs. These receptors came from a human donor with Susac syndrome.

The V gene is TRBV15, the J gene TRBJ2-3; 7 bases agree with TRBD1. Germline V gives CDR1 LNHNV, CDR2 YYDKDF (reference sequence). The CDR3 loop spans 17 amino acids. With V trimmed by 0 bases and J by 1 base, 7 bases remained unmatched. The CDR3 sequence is CATSREPPGQGTDTQYF. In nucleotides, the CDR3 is TGTGCCACCAGCAGAGAACCCCCAGGACAGGGCACAGATACGCAGTATTTT. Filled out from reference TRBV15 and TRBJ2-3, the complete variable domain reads DAMVIQNPRYQVTQFGKPVTLSCSQTLNHNVMYWYQQKSSQAPKLLFHYYDKDFNNEADTPDNFQSRRPNTSFCFLDIRSPGLGDTAMYLCATSREPPGQGTDTQYFGPGTRLTVL.

This chain's CDR3 is CSASRSYEQYF. The DNA of the CDR3 is TGCAGTGCTAGCAGGTCCTACGAGCAGTACTTC. V usage is TRBV20-1 and J usage is TRBJ2-7; the D is unclear. The CDR3 consists of 11 residues. Germline V CDR1 and CDR2: DFQATT, SNEGSKA (reference sequence). Trimming removed 3 bases from V and 1 base from J, with 4 bases in between.

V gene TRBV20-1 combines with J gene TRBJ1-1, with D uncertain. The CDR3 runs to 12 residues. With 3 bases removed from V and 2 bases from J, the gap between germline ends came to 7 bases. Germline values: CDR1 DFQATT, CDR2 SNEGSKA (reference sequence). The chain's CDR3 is CSASLSNTEAFF. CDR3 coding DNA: TGCAGTGCTAGTCTCAGCAACACTGAAGCTTTCTTT.

CDR3 residues: CASSQHRGTQPQHF. CDR3 bases: TGTGCCAGCAGCCAACACAGGGGAACTCAGCCCCAGCATTTT. The V call is TRBV3-1, the J call TRBJ1-5, with 7 bases fitting TRBD1. This CDR3 is built from 14 residues. V lost 2 bases and J lost 6; bases outside the gene matches: 4. Germline CDR1 is LGHDT and CDR2 is YNNKEL (reference sequence).

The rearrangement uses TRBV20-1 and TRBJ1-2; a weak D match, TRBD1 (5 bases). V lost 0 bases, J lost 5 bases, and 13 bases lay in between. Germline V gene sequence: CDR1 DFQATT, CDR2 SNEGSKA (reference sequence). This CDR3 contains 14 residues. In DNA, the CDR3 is TGCAGTGCTAGAGATATGGAGGGGCTGTATGGCTACACCTTC. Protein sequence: CSARDMEGLYGYTF.

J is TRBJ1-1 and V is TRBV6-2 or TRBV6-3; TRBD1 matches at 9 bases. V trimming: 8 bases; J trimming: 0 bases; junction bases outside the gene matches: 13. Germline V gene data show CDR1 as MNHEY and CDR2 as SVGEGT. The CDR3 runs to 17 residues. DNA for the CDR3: TGTGCCAGCCCCACCGGGACAGGGAGGATTATGAACACTGAAGCTTTCTTT. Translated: CASPTGTGRIMNTEAFF.

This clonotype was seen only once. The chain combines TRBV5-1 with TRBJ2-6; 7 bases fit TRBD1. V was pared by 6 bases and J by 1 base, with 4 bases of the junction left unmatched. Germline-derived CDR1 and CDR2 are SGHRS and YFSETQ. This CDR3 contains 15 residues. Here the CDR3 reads CASTETGSGANVLTF. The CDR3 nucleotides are TGCGCCAGCACCGAGACAGGGTCTGGGGCCAACGTCCTGACTTTC. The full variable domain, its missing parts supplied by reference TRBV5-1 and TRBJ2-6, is KAGVTQTPRYLIKTRGQQVTLSCSPISGHRSVSWYQQTPGQGLQFLFEYFSETQRNKGNFPGRFSGRQFSNSRSEMNVSTLELGDSALYLCASTETGSGANVLTFGAGSRLTVL.

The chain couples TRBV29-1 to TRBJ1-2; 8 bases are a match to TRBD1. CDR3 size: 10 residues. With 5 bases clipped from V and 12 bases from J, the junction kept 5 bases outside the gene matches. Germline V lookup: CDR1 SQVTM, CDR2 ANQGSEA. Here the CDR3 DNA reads TGCAGCGTTCAGACAGGGGAACACACCTTC. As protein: CSVQTGEHTF.

In DNA, the CDR3 is TGTGCCAGCAGCTTGAATGGGGGAACCACAGATACGCAGTATTTT. Its protein product is CASSLNGGTTDTQYF. This chain joins TRBV7-3 and TRBJ2-3; TRBD1 or TRBD2 may be the D gene (5 bases each). Trimming took 3 bases from V and 2 from J, leaving 12 bases between them. Per the germline V gene, CDR1 is SGHTA and CDR2 is FQGTGA. This CDR3 comprises 15 residues.

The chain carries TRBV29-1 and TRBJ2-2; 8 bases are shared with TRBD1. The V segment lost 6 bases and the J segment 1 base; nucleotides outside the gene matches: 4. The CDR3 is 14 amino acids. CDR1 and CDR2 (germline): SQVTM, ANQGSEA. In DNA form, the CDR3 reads TGCAGCGTGGGGGACAGGCTGAACACCGGGGAGCTGTTTTTT. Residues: CSVGDRLNTGELFF.

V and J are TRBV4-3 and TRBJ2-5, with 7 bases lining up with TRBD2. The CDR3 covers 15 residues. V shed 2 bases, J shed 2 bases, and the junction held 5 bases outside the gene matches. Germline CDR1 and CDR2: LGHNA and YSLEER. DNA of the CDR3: TGCGCCAGCAGCCAAACTAGCGCACATCAAGAGACCCAGTACTTC. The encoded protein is CASSQTSAHQETQYF.

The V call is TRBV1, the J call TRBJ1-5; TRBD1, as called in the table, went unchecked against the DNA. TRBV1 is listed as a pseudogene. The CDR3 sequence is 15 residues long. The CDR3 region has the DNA TGCACCAGCAGCCGCTCGGGACAGAGCAATCAGCCCCAGCATTTT. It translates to CTSSRSGQSNQPQHF.

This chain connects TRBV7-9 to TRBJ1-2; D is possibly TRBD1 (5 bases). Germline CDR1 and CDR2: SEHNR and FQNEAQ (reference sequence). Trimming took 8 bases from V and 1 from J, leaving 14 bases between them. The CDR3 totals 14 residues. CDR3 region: CASSFAGGNYGYTF. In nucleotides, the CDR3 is TGTGCCAGCTCCTTTGCGGGGGGTAACTATGGCTACACCTTC. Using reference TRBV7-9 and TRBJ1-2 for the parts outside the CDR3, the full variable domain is DTGVSQNPRHKITKRGQNVTFRCDPISEHNRLYWYRQTLGQGPEFLTYFQNEAQLEKSRLLSDRFSAERPKGSFSTLEIQRTEQGDSAMYLCASSFAGGNYGYTFGSGTRLTVV.

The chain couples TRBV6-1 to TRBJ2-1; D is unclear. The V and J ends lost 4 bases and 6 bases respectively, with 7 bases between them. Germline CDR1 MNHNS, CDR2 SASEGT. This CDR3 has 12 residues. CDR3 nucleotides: TGTGCCAGCAGTGCGCGTAGCAATGAGCAGTTCTTC. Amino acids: CASSARSNEQFF.

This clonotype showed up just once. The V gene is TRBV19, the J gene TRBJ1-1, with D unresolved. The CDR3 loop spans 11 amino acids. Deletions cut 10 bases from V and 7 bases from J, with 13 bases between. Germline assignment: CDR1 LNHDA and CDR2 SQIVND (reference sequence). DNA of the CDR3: TGTGCCACCGCATCGGGTAGTGAAGCTTTCTTT. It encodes CATASGSEAFF.

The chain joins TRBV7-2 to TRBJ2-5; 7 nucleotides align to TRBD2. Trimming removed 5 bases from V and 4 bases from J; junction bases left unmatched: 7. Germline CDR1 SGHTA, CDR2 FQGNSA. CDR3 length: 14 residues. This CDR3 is CASSHQRGAETQYF. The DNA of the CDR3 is TGTGCCAGCAGCCATCAGCGGGGCGCAGAGACCCAGTACTTC.